The clone carrying this T cell receptor beta chain was seen only a few times. The V and J ends lost 2 bases and 8 bases respectively, with 16 bases between them. This CDR3 comprises 15 residues. Germline V gene lookup returns CDR1 SGHDT and CDR2 YYEEEE. This sample is drawn from a study of graft-versus-host responses after intestinal transplantation. Study information: Grafts were multivisceral, liver-intestinal, or isolated intestinal. Anti-thymocyte globulin induction, then tacrolimus and steroids for about three years, went to all recipients. Study-wide results and limits: In recipient marrow, GvH clones were found, and some appeared first in ileum or blood.

Repertoires were generated with immunoSEQ multiplex PCR, while TCRdb's copy carries only in-frame clones and drops some. The table records roughly 14,000 clones, 29% of them present only once. This clonotype originated in a human patient who received an intestinal transplant. The chain has TRBV5-6 and TRBJ1-4, with D possibly being TRBD1 (5 bases). This sample comprised alloreactive CD4+ T cells from a mixed lymphocyte reaction culture, obtained before intestinal transplant. Subset of the sample: CFSE-low proliferating T cells sorted from roughly six-day pre-transplant mixed lymphocyte reaction (GvH or HvG direction). The CDR3: CASSFGGTRWEKLFF. Written as DNA, the CDR3 is TGTGCCAGCAGCTTCGGTGGGACGCGGTGGGAAAAACTGTTTTTT.